Each of the 3 T cell receptor beta chains below was sequenced from the same sample in a study of T cells after yellow fever vaccination. TCRdb independently ran MiXCR on the 5' RACE reads; one entry per CDR3 protein. The sample shows roughly 250,000 distinct CDR3 sequences, 10% to 15% of them seen only once. The material was CD4+ T cells sorted from PBMCs, obtained 45 days after the yellow fever booster vaccination. These receptors all come from a man aged 25 to 45 who received the YFV17D yellow fever vaccine.

V and J are TRBV20-1 and TRBJ2-1, with TRBD2 matching 8 bases. Germline V gene lookup returns CDR1 DFQATT and CDR2 SNEGSKA (reference sequence). There are 14 residues in the CDR3. V was clipped by 6 bases and J by 2 bases; unmatched bases: 6. The CDR3 here is CSAGIAGTYNEQFF. The CDR3 DNA sequence: TGCAGTGCGGGAATAGCGGGAACCTACAATGAGCAGTTCTTC.

This clonotype was seen more than once but under ten times. V usage is TRBV20-1 and J usage is TRBJ2-3, with 11 nucleotides matching TRBD2. Germline CDR1 and CDR2: DFQATT and SNEGSKA (reference sequence). V dropped 7 bases and J dropped 4; count of bases not matched to a gene: 10. The CDR3 totals 15 residues. CDR3 amino acids: CSGGLLAGGADTQYF. The CDR3 DNA sequence: TGCAGTGGAGGGCTCCTAGCGGGAGGTGCAGATACGCAGTATTTT.

The chain links TRBV7-2 to TRBJ2-2; TRBD2 matches at 7 bases. Losses at the gene ends were 6 bases for V and 7 bases for J; bases not matched to a gene: 5. The germline V gene encodes CDR1 SGHTA and CDR2 FQGNSA. The CDR3 totals 13 residues. CDR3 nucleotides: TGTGCCAGCAGTGGGGGAGGGATCGGGGAGCTGTTTTTT. It specifies CASSGGGIGELFF.